This TCR beta chain was obtained from a study of cytomegalovirus exposure and HLA in healthy donors. Whole-study findings and limits: There were several of the most significant clusters that appeared linked to common viral pathogens in a later analysis. The study listed some 160 cytomegalovirus-associated TCR beta chains. In a later analysis, V- and J-gene trimming of beta chains associated with a DCLRE1C missense variant, replicated independently.

PCR used 60 Vbeta primers and 13 Jbeta primers. The method was immunoSEQ multiplex PCR; TCRdb's version includes in-frame clones alone and lacks a portion of them. The sample has almost 200,000 clones, around 75% seen once. Germline V gene sequence: CDR1 MDHEN, CDR2 SYDVKM. This CDR3 comprises 15 residues. Trimming stripped 2 bases from V and 2 bases from J, with 7 bases between. Concerning this clone itself: What it binds is not known. Different DNA sequences within this sample yield the same CDR3.

Donors showed nominal health when sampled, although they likely had unrecorded immune exposures. Sequencing input: PBMCs. The sequence was obtained from a male donor in good health and CMV-seropositive. V usage is TRBV28 and J usage is TRBJ2-6; TRBD1 is a possible D gene (5 bases). Here the CDR3 DNA reads TGTGCCAGCAGTTTAATAGGGGCTGGGGCCAACGTCCTGACTTTC. Translated, it gives CASSLIGAGANVLTF.